Given below is one T cell receptor beta chain in context. These data come from a study of CD8 T cells in Susac syndrome. Recently defined diagnostic criteria classed the Susac syndrome patients as definite or probable. The CDR3 is 15 amino acids. V was pared by 5 bases and J by 7 bases, with 10 bases of the junction left unmatched. The germline gives CDR1 SGHTA, CDR2 FQGNSA. Random-hexamer reverse transcription was applied to about 0.45 to 1 ug RNA. Amplification of TCR beta CDR3 was carried out by immunoSEQ multiplex PCR, which covered 54 Vbeta and 13 Jbeta segments. TCRdb re-analysed the immunoSEQ multiplex PCR reads in MiXCR, keeping a single row per CDR3 protein. The sample shows tens of thousands of distinct CDR3 sequences, 85% to 95% of them seen only once.

V usage is TRBV7-2 and J usage is TRBJ2-7, with TRBD2 identical over 11 bases. Sequences were obtained from CD4+ T cells from PBMCs. This clonotype originated in a human donor with Susac syndrome. CDR3 sequence reads: CASSVLAGGTWEQYF. In DNA form, the CDR3 reads TGTGCCAGCAGCGTTTTAGCGGGGGGGACCTGGGAGCAGTACTTC.